This TCR beta chain was found in a study of blood T cell repertoires in COVID-19. Study at large: Samples of COVID-19 (acute and convalescent) were obtained from the United States, Italy and Spain. PBMCs, B-cell-depleted T cells, or T cells were the source of the cDNA or gDNA that made up the material.

This clone was found once. The CDR3 spans 16 residues. Germline CDR1 and CDR2: WNHNN and SYGVQD (reference sequence). Trimming took 4 bases from V and 6 from J; bases not matched to a gene: 6. Original data processing: Reference gene primer amplification gave nucleated cell count estimates. The data were produced by immunoSEQ multiplex PCR, yet TCRdb's version contains in-frame clones alone and is incomplete. V, J and clone size are taken as reported in that table, and D and trimming were inferred from the DNA itself. The sample lists about 210,000 clones, around nine tenths occurring once. The receptor was isolated from a man aged 55 to 70 who had recovered from COVID-19. The chain carries TRBV10-1 and TRBJ2-2; 12 bases line up with TRBD2. Input material: peripheral blood. CDR3 DNA sequence: TGCGCCAGCAGTGGGGGACTAGCGGGCATTGCCGGGGAGCTGTTTTTT. Its protein product is CASSGGLAGIAGELFF.